This T cell receptor (beta chain) originates from a study of T cells in Graves' hyperthyroidism and ophthalmopathy. The CDR3 runs 11 residues. V lost 5 bases, J lost 4 bases, and 8 bases lay in between. Germline CDR1 is DFQATT and CDR2 is SNEGSKA (reference sequence). TCR beta CDR3 sequences were amplified from RNA transcripts. During a first-round RT-PCR of the TCR CDR3, the HTBI primer set was used. TCRdb used MiXCR to reprocess the multiplex PCR reads, holding one entry per CDR3 protein. The sample contains a few hundred thousand distinct CDR3 sequences, roughly 20% of which appear only once. Ten or more counts support this clonotype.

This TCR derives from a man between 18 and 29 years old with Graves' hyperthyroidism. The sequenced sample was blood. The chain couples TRBV20-1 to TRBJ1-1, with D possibly being TRBD1 (5 bases). CDR3 protein: CSAGGVTEAFF. The CDR3 nucleotides are TGCAGTGCTGGGGGGGTCACTGAAGCTTTCTTT.